A single sample gave rise to the 8 T cell receptor beta chains below, sequenced in a study of siplizumab effects on memory and regulatory T cells. Libraries were prepared by immunoSEQ multiplex PCR; TCRdb keeps only in-frame clonotypes and omits some of them. The sample has about 27,000 clones, roughly 82% seen once. Sequencing used memory CD4+ T cells sorted from blood. These receptor sequences come from a human donor in good health.

The chain joins TRBV18 to TRBJ2-3; D remains unclear. Trimming left V 5 bases short and J 3 bases short, with 15 bases between. CDR1 and CDR2 from the germline V gene are KGHSH and LQKENI. The CDR3 covers 15 residues. CDR3 in amino acids: CASSSIHGRTDTQYF. As DNA, the CDR3 is TGTGCCAGCTCATCGATCCATGGGCGAACAGATACGCAGTATTTT.

The chain is built from TRBV12-5 and TRBJ1-1; D unclear. V was cut by 3 bases and J by 4 bases, with 12 bases left in between. Germline CDR1 and CDR2: LGHNT and FRNRAP. CDR3 length: 14 residues. The CDR3 loop reads CASGLPGRPTEAFF. In DNA form, the CDR3 reads TGTGCTAGTGGTTTACCGGGTAGACCCACTGAAGCTTTCTTT.

The chain joins TRBV14 to TRBJ2-3; 8 nucleotides line up with TRBD1. The trim removed 4 bases at V and 4 bases at J, leaving 10 bases unmatched. Looked up from germline, CDR1 is SGHDN and CDR2 is FVKESK. This CDR3 has 16 amino acids. The CDR3 here is CASSPLPGQGPDTQYF. The DNA for the CDR3 is TGTGCCAGCAGCCCTCTCCCAGGACAGGGTCCAGATACGCAGTATTTT.

This chain links TRBV28 with TRBJ2-4, with a weak D call TRBD2 (5 bases). The germline V and J ends were trimmed by 8 bases and 1 base, with 15 bases remaining between them. CDR3 size: 15 residues. Per germline, CDR1 MDHEN and CDR2 SYDVKM. CDR3 sequence: CASVSSGGAKNIQYF. In nucleotides, the CDR3 is TGTGCCAGCGTTTCCTCAGGAGGCGCCAAAAACATTCAGTACTTC.

Judged by abundance, this clone is medium-sized. The CDR3 bases are TGTGCCAGTAGGAGGGCTAGCGGATTACAAGAGACCCAGTACTTC. This encodes CASRRASGLQETQYF. The rearrangement links TRBV19 to TRBJ2-5, with 7 positions matching TRBD2. J gave up 2 bases and V 6 bases, and 9 bases lay outside the gene matches. Germline V gene data show CDR1 as LNHDA and CDR2 as SQIVND (reference sequence). This CDR3 is built from 15 residues.

The V and J genes are TRBV2 and TRBJ2-7, with D tentatively TRBD2 (6 bases). Per germline, CDR1 SNHLY and CDR2 FYNNEI. V was trimmed by 11 bases and J by 4 bases, leaving 12 bases between them. The CDR3 consists of 11 residues. The chain's CDR3 is CAGGGEYEQYF. CDR3 coding DNA: TGTGCCGGTGGCGGGGAGTACGAGCAGTACTTC.

This clone is deemed medium-sized (0.01 to 0.1%). The chain employs TRBV18 and TRBJ1-2; the D is unclear. Germline V gives CDR1 KGHSH, CDR2 LQKENI. CDR3 size: 13 residues. V lost 2 bases and J lost 12, with 16 bases in between. CDR3 sequence reads: CASSPDGGKEDTF. CDR3 bases: TGTGCCAGCTCACCAGATGGCGGGAAAGAAGACACCTTC.

This chain uses TRBV9 with TRBJ2-7, with TRBD2 matching 8 bases. Looked up from germline, CDR1 is SGDLS and CDR2 is YYNGEE. V was pared by 0 bases and J by 2 bases, with 7 bases of the junction left unmatched. CDR3 size: 16 residues. CDR3 loop: CASSVGGGRQPYEQYF. CDR3 nucleotides: TGTGCCAGCAGCGTAGGGGGCGGGAGGCAACCCTACGAGCAGTACTTC.